A single sample gave rise to the 22 T cell receptor beta chains below, sequenced in a study of T cell responses to AZD1222 COVID-19 vaccine. The assay was immunoSEQ multiplex PCR, and TCRdb's table has in-frame clones only and misses some. The data show just under 75,000 clones, over 70% seen once. Sample: peripheral blood, taken 28 days after the second AZD1222 dose. The receptors come from an adult who received the AZD1222 COVID-19 vaccine.

The chain joins TRBV7-9 to TRBJ2-5; D unclear. Trimming pared 4 bases from V and 4 bases from J, leaving 10 bases between. The CDR3 is 13 residues long. CDR1 and CDR2 (germline): SEHNR, FQNEAQ (reference sequence). CDR3 bases: TGTGCCAGCAGCTCCGACGGTGCAGAGACCCAGTACTTC. Residues: CASSSDGAETQYF. Looking up the rest from reference TRBV7-9 and TRBJ2-5 gives the full variable domain: DTGVSQNPRHKITKRGQNVTFRCDPISEHNRLYWYRQTLGQGPEFLTYFQNEAQLEKSRLLSDRFSAERPKGSFSTLEIQRTEQGDSAMYLCASSSDGAETQYFGPGTRLLVL.

This clone was observed a few times. The CDR3 loop reads CATSALAGGNEQFF. DNA of the CDR3: TGTGCCACCAGTGCCCTAGCGGGGGGGAATGAGCAGTTCTTC. The rearrangement links TRBV24-1 to TRBJ2-1; 12 bases line up with TRBD2. CDR3 length: 14 amino acids. V lost 5 bases and J lost 7; bases outside the gene matches: 2. Germline lookup yields CDR1 KGHDR and CDR2 SFDVKD.

This rearrangement joins TRBV5-5 to TRBJ1-1, with 7 bases fitting TRBD1. This CDR3 is built from 13 residues. In germline, CDR1 is SGHKS, CDR2 YYEKEE (reference sequence). V was pared by 2 bases and J by 6 bases, with 4 bases of the junction left unmatched. CDR3 amino acids: CASSFMRGPEAFF. As DNA, the CDR3 is TGTGCCAGCAGCTTTATGAGGGGGCCTGAAGCTTTCTTT.

The CDR3 spells CASSVLAGTGELFF. CDR3 coding DNA: TGTGCCAGCAGCGTCCTAGCTGGGACCGGGGAGCTGTTTTTT. The chain carries TRBV9 and TRBJ2-2, with D possibly matching TRBD2 (5 bases). Trimming took 2 bases from V and 5 from J, leaving 10 bases between them. Germline CDR1 and CDR2: SGDLS and YYNGEE. This CDR3 is built from 14 residues.

The chain is built from TRBV7-9 and TRBJ2-3; possible D gene TRBD1, 6 bases. The ends were cut back, 5 bases at V and 2 bases at J, with 17 bases in the middle. CDR3 length: 16 residues. Per germline, CDR1 SEHNR and CDR2 FQNEAQ (reference sequence). The CDR3, as DNA: TGTGCCAGCAGCCCTATGGGGCAGGGGCTCACAGATACGCAGTATTTT. As protein: CASSPMGQGLTDTQYF.

This chain links TRBV6-2 or TRBV6-3 with TRBJ2-7, with 9 bases identical to TRBD2. The CDR3 is 14 amino acids. CDR1 MNHEY and CDR2 SVGEGT come from the germline V gene. The V segment lost 5 bases and the J segment 7 bases; nucleotides outside the gene matches: 9. The CDR3 is CASSLSGSSGEQYF. In nucleotides, the CDR3 is TGTGCCAGCAGTCTTAGCGGGAGCTCGGGGGAGCAGTACTTC.

This rearrangement joins TRBV3-1 (or the pseudogene TRBV3-2) to TRBJ2-7, with D perhaps matching TRBD1 or TRBD2 (5 bases each). Germline-derived CDR1 and CDR2 are LGHDT and YNNKEL (reference sequence). The CDR3 extends over 14 amino acids. V was pared by 1 base and J by 2 bases, with 9 bases between. The CDR3 reads CASSQGDGAYEQYF. The CDR3 nucleotides read TGTGCCAGCAGCCAAGGGGACGGGGCCTACGAGCAGTACTTC.

This sequence joins TRBV7-9 and TRBJ1-1; D is unresolved. Trimming removed 1 base at V and 1 base at J, with 10 bases between. Germline CDR1 SEHNR, CDR2 FQNEAQ (reference sequence). The CDR3 length is 15 residues. CDR3 sequence reads: CASSLGVGPNTEAFF. The CDR3 DNA sequence: TGTGCCAGCAGCTTAGGGGTCGGACCGAACACTGAAGCTTTCTTT.

The gene calls are TRBV5-1 and TRBJ1-2, with 11 bases aligning to TRBD1. Germline V gives CDR1 SGHRS, CDR2 YFSETQ. CDR3 length: 17 amino acids. Trimming at V came to 2 bases and at J to 0 bases, leaving 6 bases not matched to a gene. In nucleotides, the CDR3 is TGCGCCAGCAGCTTTGGACAGGGGGCCAATTCTAACTATGGCTACACCTTC. Translated: CASSFGQGANSNYGYTF.

The V and J genes are TRBV29-1 and TRBJ2-5; 7 positions agree with TRBD1. The CDR3 has 12 residues. CDR1 is SQVTM and CDR2 is ANQGSEA in the germline V gene. V gave up 6 bases and J gave up 5 bases; unmatched junction bases: 6. DNA for the CDR3: TGCAGCGTAAGAACAGGGGTCGAGACCCAGTACTTC. This codes for CSVRTGVETQYF.

This clone has more than one count but fewer than ten. The chain has TRBV6-5 and TRBJ1-2; D possibly corresponds to TRBD1 (6 bases). The CDR3 contains 12 residues. CDR1 is MNHEY, CDR2 SVGAGI, per germline. Trimming took off 6 bases at V and 4 bases at J, with 9 bases between the two ends. CDR3 nucleotide sequence: TGTGCCAGCAGGACGACAGGCTATGGCTACACCTTC. Translated: CASRTTGYGYTF.

As DNA, the CDR3 is TGCGCCAGCAGCCAAGCCCTCCCCGGGCGGGGGGTTTCAGATACGCAGTATTTT. As protein: CASSQALPGRGVSDTQYF. The genes are TRBV4-1 and TRBJ2-3, with 8 bases identical to TRBD2. J gave up 4 bases and V 1 base, and 13 bases lay outside the gene matches. This CDR3 has 18 amino acids. Germline CDR1 reads MGHRA; CDR2 reads YSYEKL.

This chain joins TRBV15 and TRBJ2-1; 12 nucleotides match TRBD2. V trimming: 0 bases; J trimming: 7 bases; junction bases outside the gene matches: 4. The CDR3 length is 16 residues. Looked up from germline, CDR1 is LNHNV and CDR2 is YYDKDF (reference sequence). The CDR3, as DNA: TGTGCCACCAGCAGAGATAGACTAGCGGGAGTAAATGAGCAGTTCTTC. This gives the protein CATSRDRLAGVNEQFF.

The chain uses TRBV4-3 and TRBJ2-1; 7 nucleotides agree with TRBD2. Germline CDR1 is LGHNA and CDR2 is YSLEER. CDR3 size: 16 residues. The V gene end was trimmed by 1 base and the J gene end by 0 bases; junction bases not matched to a gene: 3. The CDR3 DNA follows: TGCGCCAGCAGCCAAGGGGGCGGGAGCTCCTACAATGAGCAGTTCTTC. It specifies CASSQGGGSSYNEQFF.

V gene TRBV24-1 combines with J gene TRBJ2-2; TRBD1 matches at 7 bases. The CDR3 totals 15 residues. Unmatched junction bases numbered 7, after V lost 3 bases and J lost 7 bases. CDR1 is KGHDR, CDR2 SFDVKD, per germline. The CDR3 region has the DNA TGTGCCACCAGTGATCGTGCAGGGGGTGACGGGGAGCTGTTTTTT. This codes for CATSDRAGGDGELFF.

Here the CDR3 reads CASSLWGVGTGELFF. DNA for the CDR3: TGTGCCAGCAGTTTATGGGGAGTAGGCACCGGGGAGCTGTTTTTT. The chain recombines TRBV28 with TRBJ2-2, with D possibly matching TRBD2 (5 bases). This CDR3 spans 15 amino acids. Germline V lookup: CDR1 MDHEN, CDR2 SYDVKM. V was cut by 0 bases and J by 4 bases, with 9 bases left in between.

J is TRBJ2-6 and V is TRBV5-1, with 7 positions matching TRBD1. V shed 4 bases and J 1 base; nucleotides not matched to a gene: 5. The germline V gene encodes CDR1 SGHRS and CDR2 YFSETQ. The CDR3 covers 16 residues. CDR3 protein: CASSRDSSSGANVLTF. DNA for the CDR3: TGCGCCAGCAGCCGGGACAGCTCGTCTGGGGCCAACGTCCTGACTTTC.

V usage is TRBV29-1 and J usage is TRBJ1-1; tentative D call: TRBD1 (6 bases). V was clipped by 7 bases and J by 3 bases, with 15 bases between them. The CDR3 spans 13 residues. Germline assignment: CDR1 SQVTM and CDR2 ANQGSEA. CDR3 region: CSARPGADTEAFF. The DNA for the CDR3 is TGCAGCGCACGGCCAGGGGCGGACACTGAAGCTTTCTTT.

This rearrangement joins TRBV28 to TRBJ2-7; tentative D call: TRBD2 (6 bases). The CDR3 has 13 amino acids. Trimming took 3 bases from V and 1 from J, leaving 7 bases between them. Germline CDR1 MDHEN, CDR2 SYDVKM. CDR3 in DNA: TGTGCCAGCAGTTTTCGGGGGTCCTACGAGCAGTACTTC. It codes for CASSFRGSYEQYF.

The chain employs TRBV4-3 and TRBJ2-7, with TRBD2 matching 10 bases. The CDR3 has 15 residues. Germline trimming cut 2 bases from V and 4 bases from J; bases unmatched to any gene: 5. Per the germline V gene, CDR1 is LGHNA and CDR2 is YSLEER. CDR3 nucleotide sequence: TGCGCCAGCAGCCAACTAGCGGGAGTGACTTACGAGCAGTACTTC. This translates into CASSQLAGVTYEQYF.

This chain links TRBV28 with TRBJ2-1, with 10 bases fitting TRBD2. The junction had 17 bases not matched to a gene; V was cut back by 4 bases and J by 8 bases. The CDR3 has 18 residues. Germline V CDR1 and CDR2: MDHEN, SYDVKM. The CDR3 DNA reads TGTGCCAGCAGTTATTCGCTAGCGGGAGTTGGTTTCGTCGATGAGCAGTTCTTC. Translation gives CASSYSLAGVGFVDEQFF.

The chain links TRBV24-1 to TRBJ2-6; no definite D call. This CDR3 has 15 amino acids. V was trimmed by 2 bases and J by 0 bases, leaving 4 bases between them. The germline gives CDR1 KGHDR, CDR2 SFDVKD. As DNA, the CDR3 is TGTGCCACCAGTGATTCGGGCTCTGGGGCCAACGTCCTGACTTTC. Its protein is CATSDSGSGANVLTF.